This TCR beta chain was profiled in a study of vaccination effects on CD4 cells after COVID-19 (dated by TCRdb to 2022 to 2024). Describing the broader study: Each participant received two doses of an mRNA SARS-CoV-2 vaccine, either BNT162b2 or mRNA-1273. Pre-vaccine samples were collected from two convalescent patients 16 days and one week before the first dose, corresponding to 142 and 148 days after COVID-19 diagnosis. The study compared SARS-CoV-2 spike-specific CD4+ TCR repertoires before and after mRNA vaccination in COVID-19 convalescent patients and infection-naive vaccine recipients. Altogether, roughly 10 COVID-19 convalescent patients and a few SARS-CoV-2-naive healthy vaccine recipients made up the full study. In the study, cultures from other donors were sequenced using the Oncomine TCR Beta short-read assay on an Illumina iSeq 100. Paper-wide results and their limitations: In convalescent patients, the post-vaccine spike-reactive repertoire was composed mainly of new vaccine-induced clones that were largely distinct from infection-induced clones. Marked clonal contraction was observed in both infection-induced and vaccine-induced clones at late post-vaccination timepoints, consistent with waning T cell responses. Limitations of the study were the small number of convalescent patients and the absence of early post-infection timepoints.

In the ViraFEST assay, PBMC were stimulated with viral peptide pools, and TCR sequencing was then used to find antigen-specific CD4+ T cell clonotypes based on their expansion. After about 10 days of culture, CD4+ T cells were isolated with the EasySep CD4+ T cell isolation kit. PCR-confirmed SARS-CoV-2 infection had occurred in convalescent patients between March and December 2020, before the Alpha, Beta and Delta variants emerged in the United States. Each well held two million PBMC cultured in IMDM containing approximately 5% human AB serum, 9.5 to 10 IU/ml IL-2 and gentamicin, along with roughly 10 ug/ml peptides. Half of the culture medium was replaced with fresh IL-2-containing medium on days 3 and 7. Unless noted otherwise, every peptide stimulation condition was cultured in triplicate wells. PBMC were separated from whole blood using Ficoll-Paque Plus gradient centrifugation and were then either cryopreserved at -140C or used fresh. The QIAamp micro DNA kit was used to extract genomic DNA from the cultured CD4+ T cells.

About this clone: The specificity of this receptor is unknown. No per-base quality is available; no much larger clone lies one base away.

Receptors were amplified or captured by the immunoSEQ multiplex PCR assay. DNA from the cultured and isolated CD4+ T cells underwent TCR beta CDR3 sequencing. Under the source paper's analysis protocol: The analysis removed non-productive TCR sequences, trimmed reads to the CDR3 region, and retained only CDR3s that were 7 or more amino acids long. The MANAFEST web app was used to pick out antigen-specific clonotypes by comparing their expansion in peptide wells with that in reference cultures. To count as positive, a clone had to show expansion at FDR<0.05 compared with the reference and with all other wells, an odds ratio above 5, and a frequency above 0.1% in two replicate wells. A clonotype was defined as cross-reactive if the clonotype was significantly expanded both in SARS-CoV-2 spike wells and in at least one common cold coronavirus spike condition. Using the stringdist R package, CDR3 similarity was measured by Levenshtein distance, and unrooted trees were constructed with ape in R 3.6.1. Drawn from immuneACCESS, this table holds only the in-frame rearrangements with V and J called that TCRdb kept. Clones are partly lost; checked studies trace under half to an unresolved V gene and leave the rest unexplained. V, J and clone size reflect that table, while D and trimming were determined from the DNA. Present in this sample are nearly 45,000 clones, roughly 75% of which were seen just once. Around 30% of the sample comes from the top ten.

CDR1 and CDR2, looked up from the germline V gene, are KGHSH and LQKENI. Cut back by 0 bases and 7 bases, the V and J ends lie 7 bases apart. The CDR3 runs 13 residues from the cysteine to the phenylalanine. Kept here is only the CDR3 DNA, which spans 39 bases and is read in frame from base 1. This specimen consisted of CD4+ T cells from PBMCs cultured with a peptide pool, obtained before COVID-19 vaccination. This sequence was found in a human donor who had a prior SARS-CoV-2 infection. The chain links TRBV18 with TRBJ1-5; the D segment cannot be called with confidence. The DNA sequence is TGTGCCAGCTCACCACCTTCGGGGCAGCCCCAGCATTTT. The encoded protein is CASSPPSGQPQHF.